What follows are 4 T cell receptor beta chains derived from one specimen sequenced in a study of T cells after yellow fever vaccination. TCRdb processed the 5' RACE reads anew with MiXCR; each CDR3 protein has one entry. The profile shows 200,000 to 250,000 distinct CDR3 sequences, 6.9% of them singletons. The source material was CD4+ T cells sorted from PBMCs, sampled 15 days after the yellow fever booster vaccination. All receptors derive from a man under 40 who received the YFV17D yellow fever vaccine.

This clonotype was counted at least ten times. CDR3: CASSGGLAGGSYNEQFF. CDR3 DNA: TGTGCCAGCAGCGGGGGACTAGCGGGAGGGTCCTACAATGAGCAGTTCTTC. The chain recombines TRBV7-2 with TRBJ2-1, with 16 positions matching TRBD2. This CDR3 is 17 amino acids long. Germline V lookup: CDR1 SGHTA, CDR2 FQGNSA. The V segment lost 5 bases and the J segment 1 base; nucleotides outside the gene matches: 2. The entire variable domain, with the rest obtained from reference TRBV7-2 and TRBJ2-1, is as follows: GAGVSQSPSNKVTEKGKDVELRCDPISGHTALYWYRQSLGQGLEFLIYFQGNSAPDKSGLPSDRFSAERTGGSVSTLTIQRTQQEDSAVYLCASSGGLAGGSYNEQFFGPGTRLTVL.

The chain combines TRBV18 with TRBJ2-5; no clear D. Germline lookup yields CDR1 KGHSH and CDR2 LQKENI. Trimming stripped 2 bases from V and 5 bases from J, with 21 bases between. The CDR3 length is 17 residues. This CDR3 is CASSPLPGAEVGETQYF. In DNA, the CDR3 is TGTGCCAGCTCACCATTACCCGGAGCCGAGGTCGGGGAGACCCAGTACTTC.

This clonotype has just a few counts. This chain connects TRBV4-2 to TRBJ2-1, with D perhaps given as TRBD1 or TRBD2 (5 bases each). Germline V gene data show CDR1 as LGHNA and CDR2 as YNFKEQ. Trimming took 1 base from V and 10 from J, leaving 8 bases between them. The CDR3 covers 12 residues. Here the CDR3 reads CASSQAGTEQFF. CDR3 nucleotides: TGTGCCAGCAGCCAAGCCGGGACCGAGCAGTTCTTC.

The chain employs TRBV23-1 and TRBJ2-4; D may be TRBD2 (5 bases). TRBV23-1 is marked as an open reading frame, function uncertain. CDR3 size: 15 residues. Trimming left V 4 bases short and J 3 bases short, with 13 bases between. The CDR3 loop is CASSRVGEGKNIQYF. Here the CDR3 DNA reads TGCGCCAGCAGTCGGGTGGGAGAGGGCAAAAACATTCAGTACTTC.